These 27 T cell receptor beta chains were all obtained from the same sample, sequenced in a study of OX40 agonist ivuxolimab in advanced cancers. The method was immunoSEQ multiplex PCR; TCRdb's version includes in-frame clones alone and lacks a portion of them. The sample consists of 90,000 to 130,000 clones, roughly 90% of them appearing once. The material sequenced was CD4+ or CD8+ T cells sorted from blood, taken in a trial of the OX40 agonist ivuxolimab. The source is an adult with an advanced solid tumor such as melanoma, head and neck, liver or kidney cancer.

In this sample, this clone turned up once. The rearrangement uses TRBV28 and TRBJ1-5; D may be TRBD1 (5 bases). Germline V lookup: CDR1 MDHEN, CDR2 SYDVKM. Trimming cost V 6 bases and J 5 bases, with 14 bases left between them. CDR3 length: 14 residues. The DNA of the CDR3 is TGTGCCAGCAGCCCTCCTGACAGATATCAGCCCCAGCATTTT. It specifies CASSPPDRYQPQHF.

The J gene is TRBJ2-7, the V gene TRBV19, with D tentatively TRBD1 (7 bases). The V end lost 5 bases, the J end lost 6 bases, and 20 bases lay between the germline ends. Germline V lookup: CDR1 LNHDA, CDR2 SQIVND (reference sequence). CDR3 length: 15 residues. This chain's CDR3 is CASSELGGGGAEQYF. Here the CDR3 DNA reads TGTGCCAGTAGTGAACTAGGAGGAGGGGGCGCCGAGCAGTACTTC.

The chain links TRBV28 to TRBJ1-2; 7 bases agree with TRBD1. J gave up 5 bases and V 2 bases, and 8 bases lay outside the gene matches. The CDR3 sequence is 15 residues long. Per germline, CDR1 MDHEN and CDR2 SYDVKM. CDR3 in amino acids: CASSLGAPGGYGYTF. Written as DNA, the CDR3 is TGTGCCAGCAGTTTAGGGGCTCCAGGGGGATATGGCTACACCTTC.

V gene TRBV10-2 combines with J gene TRBJ2-5; a weak D match, TRBD1 (6 bases). CDR3 length: 16 residues. Germline-derived CDR1 and CDR2 are WSHSY and SAAADI. V lost 7 bases to trimming and J lost 3 bases, with 21 bases between them. The CDR3 sequence is CASTRQERVAEETQYF. Written as DNA, the CDR3 is TGCGCCAGCACCCGACAGGAAAGAGTGGCCGAAGAGACCCAGTACTTC.

This clone has more than one count but fewer than ten. V and J are TRBV10-1 and TRBJ1-1, with unresolved D. With 0 bases removed from V and 5 bases from J, the gap between germline ends came to 7 bases. This CDR3 comprises 13 residues. CDR1 and CDR2 (germline): WNHNN, SYGVQD (reference sequence). The CDR3: CASSESGKTEAFF. Written as DNA, the CDR3 is TGCGCCAGCAGTGAGTCAGGGAAGACTGAAGCTTTCTTT.

This clone was counted between two and nine times. The gene calls are TRBV19 and TRBJ1-6, with 7 bases matching TRBD1. Germline assignment: CDR1 LNHDA and CDR2 SQIVND (reference sequence). The CDR3 is 15 amino acids. The trim removed 1 base at V and 9 bases at J, leaving 6 bases unmatched. The DNA for the CDR3 is TGTGCCAGTAGTATAGCGGTCACAGGGGTTTCACCCCTCCACTTT. Residues: CASSIAVTGVSPLHF. Using reference TRBV19 and TRBJ1-6 for the parts outside the CDR3, the full variable domain is DGGITQSPKYLFRKEGQNVTLSCEQNLNHDAMYWYRQDPGQGLRLIYYSQIVNDFQKGDIAEGYSVSREKKESFPLTVTSAQKNPTAFYLCASSIAVTGVSPLHFGNGTRLTVT.

This rearrangement joins TRBV19 to TRBJ1-5; D call uncertain. CDR3 length: 14 amino acids. Germline CDR1 and CDR2: LNHDA and SQIVND (reference sequence). Deletions cut 5 bases from V and 5 bases from J, with 13 bases between. The DNA of the CDR3 is TGTGCCAGTAGTGGAGAAAGGGCACATCAGCCCCAGCATTTT. The encoded protein is CASSGERAHQPQHF.

J is TRBJ1-2 and V is TRBV11-3, with D unresolved. CDR1 SGHNT and CDR2 YENEEA come from the germline V gene. V shed 5 bases and J shed 6 bases, with 10 bases lying between them. CDR3 size: 12 residues. CDR3 amino acids: CASSPLSHGYTF. The CDR3 bases are TGTGCCAGCAGCCCATTAAGCCATGGCTACACCTTC.

The V call is TRBV5-5, the J call TRBJ2-7; 7 bases line up with TRBD2. Per germline, CDR1 SGHKS and CDR2 YYEKEE (reference sequence). The CDR3 runs 15 residues. With V trimmed by 1 base and J by 2 bases, 6 bases remained unmatched. CDR3: CASSLLVGGPYEQYF. In nucleotides, the CDR3 is TGTGCCAGCAGCTTGTTGGTGGGAGGGCCCTACGAGCAGTACTTC.

This clone appeared once. V and J are TRBV11-3 and TRBJ2-1; 9 positions agree with TRBD2. The length of the CDR3 is 15 residues. J gave up 8 bases and V 5 bases, and 10 bases lay outside the gene matches. Germline lookup yields CDR1 SGHNT and CDR2 YENEEA. The CDR3 spells CASSRGTSKDDEQFF. DNA for the CDR3: TGTGCCAGCAGCCGGGGGACTAGCAAGGACGATGAGCAGTTCTTC.

In DNA form, the CDR3 reads TGTGCCAGCAGCTTTCGTCAGGGGTATGGCTACACCTTC. Residues: CASSFRQGYGYTF. The J gene is TRBJ1-2, the V gene TRBV7-9; the D gene is possibly TRBD1 (6 bases). This CDR3 contains 13 residues. V was clipped by 3 bases and J by 5 bases, with 10 bases between them. Germline V lookup: CDR1 SEHNR, CDR2 FQNEAQ (reference sequence).

This chain connects TRBV11-3 to TRBJ2-5; D gene ambiguous. V gave up 6 bases and J gave up 5 bases, with 13 bases separating them. The CDR3 length is 13 residues. Germline lookup yields CDR1 SGHNT and CDR2 YENEEA. DNA for the CDR3: TGTGCCAGCAGTACTTCCTTCTGGGAGACCCAGTACTTC. As protein: CASSTSFWETQYF.

The CDR3, as DNA: TGTGCCAGCAGCGTAGGAGTATCTTCAGGAAACACCATATATTTT. It encodes CASSVGVSSGNTIYF. The chain links TRBV9 to TRBJ1-3, with D unclear. This CDR3 is 15 amino acids long. The germline gives CDR1 SGDLS, CDR2 YYNGEE. Trimming took off 0 bases at V and 4 bases at J, with 11 bases between the two ends. The full variable domain, rest sourced from reference TRBV9 and TRBJ1-3, is DSGVTQTPKHLITATGQRVTLRCSPRSGDLSVYWYQQSLDQGLQFLIQYYNGEERAKGNILERFSAQQFPDLHSELNLSSLELGDSALYFCASSVGVSSGNTIYFGEGSWLTVV.

The chain links TRBV6-5 to TRBJ2-1; D unresolved. In germline, CDR1 is MNHEY, CDR2 SVGAGI. The length of the CDR3 is 15 residues. Between the trimmed V and J ends, which lost 7 bases and 6 bases, there was a span of 19 bases. CDR3: CASNAASTPINEQFF. DNA for the CDR3: TGTGCCAGCAATGCCGCCTCCACCCCTATCAATGAGCAGTTCTTC.

The chain recombines TRBV25-1 with TRBJ2-2; D unresolved. The CDR3 is made up of 14 amino acids. Germline V gene lookup returns CDR1 MGHDK and CDR2 SYGVNS. The V end was cut by 2 bases, the J end by 2 bases, with 6 bases between. This CDR3 is CASSEAGNTGELFF. The CDR3 DNA is TGTGCCAGCAGTGAAGCTGGTAACACCGGGGAGCTGTTTTTT.

This chain joins TRBV19 and TRBJ2-2, with 7 nucleotides matching TRBD2. Trimming removed 5 bases from V and 4 bases from J; junction bases left unmatched: 7. Germline assignment: CDR1 LNHDA and CDR2 SQIVND (reference sequence). This CDR3 has 15 residues. The CDR3 is CASSLPPGGTGELFF. Written as DNA, the CDR3 is TGTGCCAGTAGTTTACCGCCGGGGGGCACCGGGGAGCTGTTTTTT.

The CDR3 region is CSVDPGRTGELFF. The CDR3, as DNA: TGCAGCGTTGACCCTGGGCGAACCGGGGAGCTGTTTTTT. The chain recombines TRBV29-1 with TRBJ2-2; D remains ambiguous. Germline CDR1 is SQVTM and CDR2 is ANQGSEA. Trimming left V 3 bases short and J 5 bases short, with 10 bases between. The CDR3 has 13 residues.

This rearrangement joins TRBV6-6 to TRBJ1-6; 9 positions match TRBD1. Germline CDR1 reads MNHNY; CDR2 reads SVGAGI (reference sequence). The V and J ends lost 9 bases and 5 bases, in that order; junction bases with no gene match: 8. CDR3 length: 15 residues. CDR3: CASSRTGDDNSPLHF. The CDR3 DNA reads as TGTGCCAGTTCGCGGACAGGGGATGATAATTCACCCCTCCACTTT.

The chain is built from TRBV7-2 and TRBJ1-2, with 7 bases fitting TRBD1. V shed 1 base and J 9 bases; nucleotides not matched to a gene: 11. The CDR3 length is 15 residues. Germline V lookup: CDR1 SGHTA, CDR2 FQGNSA. DNA of the CDR3: TGTGCCAGCAGCTTAGTGACAGGGCCAGGAAGTAGCTACACCTTC. This gives the protein CASSLVTGPGSSYTF.

The chain carries TRBV6-5 and TRBJ1-4; no firm D call. The CDR3 consists of 15 residues. The ends were cut back, 5 bases at V and 3 bases at J, with 13 bases in the middle. The germline V gene has CDR1 MNHEY and CDR2 SVGAGI. The DNA for the CDR3 is TGTGCCAGCAGTCATCCGAGTCTGGCTAATGAAAAACTGTTTTTT. It is translated as CASSHPSLANEKLFF.

The gene calls are TRBV5-1 and TRBJ1-5; TRBD1 might be the D (5 bases). The CDR3 sequence is 15 residues long. V was shortened by 0 bases and J by 0 bases, with 7 bases between the two germline ends. From germline, CDR1 is SGHRS and CDR2 YFSETQ. For the CDR3, the DNA is TGCGCCAGCAGCTTGGGACAGTATAGCAATCAGCCCCAGCATTTT. Translated, it gives CASSLGQYSNQPQHF. Full variable domain (rest looked up from reference TRBV5-1 and TRBJ1-5): KAGVTQTPRYLIKTRGQQVTLSCSPISGHRSVSWYQQTPGQGLQFLFEYFSETQRNKGNFPGRFSGRQFSNSRSEMNVSTLELGDSALYLCASSLGQYSNQPQHFGDGTRLSIL.

V is TRBV5-1 and J is TRBJ1-1, with 12 bases fitting TRBD1. V trimming: 4 bases; J trimming: 3 bases; junction bases outside the gene matches: 4. The length of the CDR3 is 15 residues. CDR1 and CDR2 from the germline V gene are SGHRS and YFSETQ. The chain's CDR3 is CASSGGTGGDTEAFF. CDR3 DNA: TGCGCCAGCAGCGGGGGGACAGGGGGCGACACTGAAGCTTTCTTT.

V and J are TRBV6-6 and TRBJ2-7; D unclear. The V end was cut by 2 bases, the J end by 9 bases, with 8 bases between. Germline lookup yields CDR1 MNHNY and CDR2 SVGAGI (reference sequence). The CDR3 contains 11 residues. In nucleotides, the CDR3 is TGTGCCAGCAGTTACGGGGTGGGGCAGTACTTC. This encodes CASSYGVGQYF.

The V gene is TRBV30, the J gene TRBJ1-1, with D unclear. CDR3 length: 13 residues. V was trimmed by 5 bases and J by 4 bases, leaving 14 bases between them. The germline CDR1 and CDR2 sequences are GTSNPN and SVGIG (reference sequence). CDR3: CAWGVGPSTEAFF. The CDR3 DNA follows: TGTGCCTGGGGGGTAGGACCTAGCACTGAAGCTTTCTTT.

The genes are TRBV11-2 and TRBJ2-1; TRBD1 matches at 11 bases. Germline assignment: CDR1 SGHAT and CDR2 FQNNGV. With V trimmed by 1 base and J by 7 bases, 6 bases remained unmatched. The CDR3 has 16 residues. CDR3 sequence (DNA): TGTGCCAGCAGCTTAGTTTCCGGGACAGGGGGTAATGAGCAGTTCTTC. As protein: CASSLVSGTGGNEQFF.

This clone was picked up one time. J is TRBJ1-5 and V is TRBV19; possible D gene TRBD1, 6 bases. This CDR3 comprises 15 residues. The V end lost 0 bases, the J end lost 2 bases, and 8 bases lay between the germline ends. Germline V gene lookup returns CDR1 LNHDA and CDR2 SQIVND (reference sequence). The CDR3: CASSIEGGRNQPQHF. The CDR3 DNA reads as TGTGCCAGTAGTATAGAAGGGGGACGCAATCAGCCCCAGCATTTT.

The V gene is TRBV9, the J gene TRBJ2-2; D is perhaps TRBD1 or TRBD2 (5 bases each). The ends were cut back, 3 bases at V and 4 bases at J, with 10 bases in the middle. The CDR3 contains 14 residues. Per the germline V gene, CDR1 is SGDLS and CDR2 is YYNGEE. CDR3 amino acids: CASSAGTPTGELFF. CDR3 DNA sequence: TGTGCCAGCAGCGCCGGGACCCCCACCGGGGAGCTGTTTTTT.